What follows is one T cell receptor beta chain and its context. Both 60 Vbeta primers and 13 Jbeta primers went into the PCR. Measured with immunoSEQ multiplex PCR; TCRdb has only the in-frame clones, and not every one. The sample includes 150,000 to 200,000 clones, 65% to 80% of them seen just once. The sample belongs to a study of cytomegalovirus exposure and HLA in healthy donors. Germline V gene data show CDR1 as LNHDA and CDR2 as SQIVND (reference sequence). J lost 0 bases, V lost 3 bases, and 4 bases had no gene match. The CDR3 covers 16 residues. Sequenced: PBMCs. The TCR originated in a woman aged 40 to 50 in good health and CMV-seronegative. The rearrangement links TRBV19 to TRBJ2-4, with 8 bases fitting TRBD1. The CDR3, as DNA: TGTGCCAGTAGTATGCGGACAGGGCTAGCCAAAAACATTCAGTACTTC. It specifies CASSMRTGLAKNIQYF.